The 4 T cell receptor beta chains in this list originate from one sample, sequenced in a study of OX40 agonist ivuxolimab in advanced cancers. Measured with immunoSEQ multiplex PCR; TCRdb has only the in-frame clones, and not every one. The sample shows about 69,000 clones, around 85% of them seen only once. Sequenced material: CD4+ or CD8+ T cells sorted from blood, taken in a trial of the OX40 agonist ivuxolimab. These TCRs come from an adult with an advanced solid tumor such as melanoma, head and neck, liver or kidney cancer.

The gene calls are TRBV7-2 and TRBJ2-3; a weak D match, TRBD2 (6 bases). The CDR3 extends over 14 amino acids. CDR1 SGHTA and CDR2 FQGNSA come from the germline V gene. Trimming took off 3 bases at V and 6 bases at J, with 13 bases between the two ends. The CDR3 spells CASSLGLPMDTQYF. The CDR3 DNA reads TGTGCCAGCAGCTTGGGACTTCCGATGGATACGCAGTATTTT. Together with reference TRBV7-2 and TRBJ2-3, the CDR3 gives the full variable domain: GAGVSQSPSNKVTEKGKDVELRCDPISGHTALYWYRQSLGQGLEFLIYFQGNSAPDKSGLPSDRFSAERTGGSVSTLTIQRTQQEDSAVYLCASSLGLPMDTQYFGPGTRLTVL.

The CDR3 is CASSTLDRDLYEQYF. For the CDR3, the DNA is TGTGCCAGCAGTACTCTTGACAGGGATCTATACGAGCAGTACTTC. The rearrangement joins TRBV28 to TRBJ2-7; 7 bases align to TRBD1. J was trimmed by 4 bases and V by 5 bases; bases with no gene match: 11. This CDR3 has 15 amino acids. Germline V gives CDR1 MDHEN, CDR2 SYDVKM.

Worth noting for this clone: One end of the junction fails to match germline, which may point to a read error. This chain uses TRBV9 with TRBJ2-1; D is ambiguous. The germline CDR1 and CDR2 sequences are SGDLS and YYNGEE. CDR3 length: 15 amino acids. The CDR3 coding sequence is TGTGTCAGCAGCCCGAATCCCGTTGTGGGCTATGAGCAGTTCTTC. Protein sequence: CVSSPNPVVGYEQFF. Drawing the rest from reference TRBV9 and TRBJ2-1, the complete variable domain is DSGVTQTPKHLITATGQRVTLRCSPRSGDLSVYWYQQSLDQGLQFLIQYYNGEERAKGNILERFSAQQFPDLHSELNLSSLELGDSALYFCVSSPNPVVGYEQFFGPGTRLTVL.

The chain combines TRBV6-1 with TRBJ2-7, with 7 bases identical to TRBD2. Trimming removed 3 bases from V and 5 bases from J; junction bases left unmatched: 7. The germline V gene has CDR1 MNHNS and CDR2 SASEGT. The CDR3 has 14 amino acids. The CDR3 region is CASSDVGEGDEQYF. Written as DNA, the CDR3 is TGTGCCAGCAGTGATGTGGGGGAGGGCGACGAGCAGTACTTC.